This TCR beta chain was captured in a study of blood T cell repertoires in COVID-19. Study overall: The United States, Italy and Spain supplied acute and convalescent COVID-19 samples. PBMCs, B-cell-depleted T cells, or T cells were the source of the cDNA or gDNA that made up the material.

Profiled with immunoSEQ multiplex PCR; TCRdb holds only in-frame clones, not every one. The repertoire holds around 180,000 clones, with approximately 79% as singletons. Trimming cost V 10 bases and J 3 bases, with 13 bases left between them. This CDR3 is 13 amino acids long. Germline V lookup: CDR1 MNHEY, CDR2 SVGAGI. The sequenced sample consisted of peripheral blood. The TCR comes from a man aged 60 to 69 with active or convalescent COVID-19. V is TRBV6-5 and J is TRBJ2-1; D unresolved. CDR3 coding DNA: TGTGCCATCGCTAGAGTGGTCTACAATGAGCAGTTCTTC. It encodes CAIARVVYNEQFF.